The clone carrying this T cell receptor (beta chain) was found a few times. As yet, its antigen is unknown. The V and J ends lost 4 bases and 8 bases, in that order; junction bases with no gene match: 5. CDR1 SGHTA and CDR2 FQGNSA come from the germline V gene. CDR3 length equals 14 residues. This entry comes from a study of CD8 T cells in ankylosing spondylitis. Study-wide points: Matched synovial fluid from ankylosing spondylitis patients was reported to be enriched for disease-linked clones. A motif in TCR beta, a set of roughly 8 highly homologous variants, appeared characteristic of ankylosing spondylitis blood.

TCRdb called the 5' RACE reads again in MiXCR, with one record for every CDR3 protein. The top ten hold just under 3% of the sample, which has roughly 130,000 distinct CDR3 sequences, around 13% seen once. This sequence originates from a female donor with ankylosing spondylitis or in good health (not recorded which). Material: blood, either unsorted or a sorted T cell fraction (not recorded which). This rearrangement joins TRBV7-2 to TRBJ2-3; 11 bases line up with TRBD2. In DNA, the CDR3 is TGTGCCAGCAGCTACGGACTAGCGGGCGGTACGCAGTATTTT. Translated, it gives CASSYGLAGGTQYF.